This T cell receptor beta chain was profiled in a study of tumor and adjacent non-tumor tissue in lung cancer. Background on the study: On average, productive TCRbeta reads reached about 4.2 million per sample. Study-wide findings and caveats: Tumor tissue had significantly higher TCR diversity than normal lung. Top 100 clones took a larger repertoire share in normal lung. Higher tumor TCR diversity was associated with shorter survival.

No cell sorting was done before RNA was extracted from the tissue. Regarding this clonotype: Its antigen is still unknown. A read error may explain this, as a much larger clone is one base away.

A modified ARM-PCR protocol with three rounds of nested PCR amplified TCRbeta. TCRdb passed the multiplex PCR reads through MiXCR, listing each CDR3 protein once. The top ten hold almost 25% of the sample, which has 200,000 to 250,000 distinct CDR3 sequences, 70% to 75% seen once. The clonotype comes from a man aged 55 to 70 with non-small cell lung cancer. The sample consisted of lung tumor tissue.

CDR3 coding DNA: TGCGCCAGCAGCCAATATCTCTGGGAGGAGAACAACGAGCTGTACTTC. This translates into CASSQYLWEENNELYF. V gene TRBV4-3 combines with J gene TRBJ2-7; D is perhaps TRBD2 (6 bases). This CDR3 comprises 16 residues. In germline, CDR1 is LGHNA, CDR2 YSLEER.